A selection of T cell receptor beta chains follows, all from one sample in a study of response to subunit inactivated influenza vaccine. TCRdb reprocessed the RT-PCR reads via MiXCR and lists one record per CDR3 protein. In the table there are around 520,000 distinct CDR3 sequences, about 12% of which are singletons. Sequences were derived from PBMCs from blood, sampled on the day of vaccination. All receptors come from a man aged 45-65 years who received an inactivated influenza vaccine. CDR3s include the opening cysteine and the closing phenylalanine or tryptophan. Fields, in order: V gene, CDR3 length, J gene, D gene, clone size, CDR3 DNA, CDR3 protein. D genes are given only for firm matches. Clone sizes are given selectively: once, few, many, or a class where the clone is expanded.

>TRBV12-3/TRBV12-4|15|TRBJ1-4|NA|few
TGTGCCAGCACCTCGGGAGGGGGACTCAATGAAAAACTGTTTTTT
CASTSGGGLNEKLFF
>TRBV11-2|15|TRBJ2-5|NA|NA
TGTGCCAGCAGCTTAGTTTGGCAGGCCCAAGAGACCCAGTACTTC
CASSLVWQAQETQYF
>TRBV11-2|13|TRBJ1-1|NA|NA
TGTGCCAGCAGCCCAGGGCGGGGGCGTGAAGCTTTCTTT
CASSPGRGREAFF
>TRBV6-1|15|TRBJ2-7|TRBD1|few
TGTGCCAGCAGATCTTCCGGGACAGGGTCCTACGAGCAGTACTTC
CASRSSGTGSYEQYF
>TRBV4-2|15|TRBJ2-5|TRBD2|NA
TGTGCCAGCAGCCAAGGGAGCGGGGGGGCAGAGACCCAGTACTTC
CASSQGSGGAETQYF
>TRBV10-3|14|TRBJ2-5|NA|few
TGTGCCATCAGTGATCGGGATAAGGGAGAGACCCAGTACTTC
CAISDRDKGETQYF
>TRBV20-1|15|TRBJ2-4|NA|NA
TGCAGTGCCCTGTCCGGAGGGCAAACCAAAAACATTCAGTACTTC
CSALSGGQTKNIQYF
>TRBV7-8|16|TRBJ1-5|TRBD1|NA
TGTGCCAGCAGCTTAGTTTCGGGACAGGGCGACCAGCCCCAGCATTTT
CASSLVSGQGDQPQHF
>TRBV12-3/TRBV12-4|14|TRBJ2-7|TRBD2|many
TGTGCCAGCAGCCCGGGACTAGCGGCCTACGAGCAGTACTTC
CASSPGLAAYEQYF
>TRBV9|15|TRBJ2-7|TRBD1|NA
TGTGCCAGCAGCGTGGGCACAGGGGGCAACTACGAGCAGTACTTC
CASSVGTGGNYEQYF
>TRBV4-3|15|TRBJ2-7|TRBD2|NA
TGCGCCAGCAGCCAGGTAGCGGGGGGGAACTACGAGCAGTACTTC
CASSQVAGGNYEQYF
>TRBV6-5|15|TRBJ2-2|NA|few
TGTGCCAGCAGTTACGGGCAGGGGCCCACCGGGGAGCTGTTTTTT
CASSYGQGPTGELFF
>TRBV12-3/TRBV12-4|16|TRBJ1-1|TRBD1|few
TGTGCCAGCAGGTACTTGGGACAGGGGATGAACACTGAAGCTTTCTTT
CASRYLGQGMNTEAFF